The next 10 T cell receptor beta chains were all read from a single sample in a study of T cells in Graves' hyperthyroidism and ophthalmopathy. TCR beta CDR3 region amplification was performed from RNA transcripts. An initial round of RT-PCR targeting the TCR CDR3 relied on the HTBI primer set. One entry per CDR3 protein results from TCRdb running MiXCR on the multiplex PCR reads. The sample includes fewer than 900,000 distinct CDR3 sequences, about a sixth of them seen just once. The sequenced material came from blood. The receptors originated from a young man with Graves' hyperthyroidism.

This clonotype was observed at least ten times. The chain joins TRBV7-8 to TRBJ2-3, with 7 bases that match TRBD2. Germline V gene lookup returns CDR1 SGHVS and CDR2 FQNEAQ. V shed 4 bases, J shed 4 bases, and the junction held 14 bases outside the gene matches. The CDR3 extends over 17 amino acids. The DNA of the CDR3 is TGTGCCAGCAGCTCCCCCCCAAGCGGGATCGACTCAGATACGCAGTATTTT. It codes for CASSSPPSGIDSDTQYF.

This clonotype was seen ten or more times. The J gene is TRBJ2-5, the V gene TRBV10-3, with 8 positions matching TRBD1. The CDR3 is 15 amino acids. Germline trimming cut 0 bases from V and 5 bases from J; bases unmatched to any gene: 5. The germline V gene has CDR1 ENHRY and CDR2 SYGVKD. The CDR3 DNA is TGTGCCATCAGTGAGTCGATTACAGGGGGTGAGACCCAGTACTTC. It specifies CAISESITGGETQYF.

The rearrangement joins TRBV29-1 to TRBJ1-1; the D is unclear. With 7 bases removed from V and 1 base from J, the gap between germline ends came to 13 bases. Germline lookup yields CDR1 SQVTM and CDR2 ANQGSEA. The CDR3 is 13 residues long. CDR3 DNA sequence: TGCAGCGCATGCGAGAATACGAACACTGAAGCTTTCTTT. Amino acid sequence: CSACENTNTEAFF.

The table lists this clonotype with many counts. The chain carries TRBV28 and TRBJ1-5, with D possibly being TRBD1 (5 bases). This CDR3 spans 15 amino acids. CDR1 is MDHEN and CDR2 is SYDVKM in the germline V gene. The ends were cut back, 5 bases at V and 1 base at J, with 12 bases in the middle. The CDR3 spells CASSRGGGSNQPQHF. The DNA for the CDR3 is TGTGCCAGCAGTCGAGGTGGGGGGAGCAATCAGCCCCAGCATTTT.

This clonotype came up many times. This chain joins TRBV11-2 and TRBJ2-7; D remains unclear. Germline-derived CDR1 and CDR2 are SGHAT and FQNNGV. The CDR3 consists of 13 residues. With 5 bases removed from V and 2 bases from J, the gap between germline ends came to 10 bases. CDR3 sequence: CASSRRDPYEQYF. As DNA, the CDR3 is TGTGCCAGCAGCCGCCGAGACCCCTACGAGCAGTACTTC.

Comment on this clonotype: Being one base from a much bigger clone, this may be a read error. The V gene is TRBV7-8, the J gene TRBJ2-3; the D is unclear. The CDR3 has 14 amino acids. From germline, CDR1 is SGHVS and CDR2 FQNEAQ. CDR3 amino acids: CASSPNLGTDTPYF. The CDR3 DNA is TGTGCCAGCAGCCCAAATTTGGGCACAGATACGCCGTATTTT.

This clonotype was seen a few times. This sequence joins TRBV7-9 and TRBJ2-6; D unresolved. The CDR3 spans 16 residues. Germline V gives CDR1 SEHNR, CDR2 FQNEAQ (reference sequence). V lost 4 bases, J lost 0 bases, and 10 bases lay in between. CDR3 residues: CASSSWADSGANVLTF. DNA of the CDR3: TGTGCCAGCAGCTCATGGGCGGACTCTGGGGCCAACGTCCTGACTTTC.

The chain joins TRBV7-2 to TRBJ1-4, with D possibly being TRBD1 (6 bases). The V end lost 5 bases, the J end lost 11 bases, and 15 bases lay between the germline ends. Germline lookup yields CDR1 SGHTA and CDR2 FQGNSA. The CDR3 is made up of 13 amino acids. Here the CDR3 DNA reads TGTGCCAGCAGCCCAGACGCCCAGGGGAAACTGTTTTTT. Translated: CASSPDAQGKLFF.

The CDR3 DNA follows: TGTGCCAGCAGAGCAACAGGGATAAACACTGAAGCTTTCTTT. Translation gives CASRATGINTEAFF. The rearrangement links TRBV7-9 to TRBJ1-1; D perhaps matches TRBD1 (6 bases). Germline-derived CDR1 and CDR2 are SEHNR and FQNEAQ (reference sequence). The CDR3 is made up of 14 amino acids. Trimming cost V 6 bases and J 2 bases, with 13 bases left between them.

This chain connects TRBV7-8 to TRBJ2-3, with 10 bases that match TRBD2. The length of the CDR3 is 17 residues. Germline trimming cut 5 bases from V and 2 bases from J; bases unmatched to any gene: 10. Germline values: CDR1 SGHVS, CDR2 FQNEAQ. This chain's CDR3 is CASSLPGTSGDTDTQYF. CDR3 coding DNA: TGTGCCAGCAGCCTCCCGGGAACTAGCGGGGACACAGATACGCAGTATTTT.